Presented here are 15 T cell receptor beta chains from one specimen sequenced in a study of blood T cell repertoires in COVID-19. TCRdb's table, derived via immunoSEQ multiplex PCR, lists solely in-frame clones and lacks some. The sample has 300,000 or so clones, approximately 85% seen once. The sample was peripheral blood. The source is a woman in her forties or fifties with acute or convalescent COVID-19.

This clone was found once. The chain has TRBV28 and TRBJ2-3; TRBD2 aligns across 11 bases. V shed 6 bases and J 3 bases; nucleotides not matched to a gene: 11. Germline-derived CDR1 and CDR2 are MDHEN and SYDVKM. The CDR3 sequence is 17 residues long. CDR3 coding DNA: TGTGCCAGCAGCGCGTTACTAGCGGGAGAGGGGACAGATACGCAGTATTTT. It is translated as CASSALLAGEGTDTQYF. Complete variable domain (other parts from reference TRBV28 and TRBJ2-3): DVKVTQSSRYLVKRTGEKVFLECVQDMDHENMFWYRQDPGLGLRLIYFSYDVKMKEKGDIPEGYSVSREKKERFSLILESASTNQTSMYLCASSALLAGEGTDTQYFGPGTRLTVL.

The CDR3 bases are TGTGCCAGCACCGCACCAGGGGACGGCTATGGCTACACCTTC. This gives the protein CASTAPGDGYGYTF. V usage is TRBV2 and J usage is TRBJ1-2; tentatively, D is TRBD1 (6 bases). CDR1 is SNHLY and CDR2 is FYNNEI in the germline V gene. Trimming shortened V by 7 bases and J by 4 bases, and 16 bases separated the two germline ends. CDR3 length: 14 amino acids.

The CDR3 bases are TGCGCCAGCAGTGATGGCAGATGGGGGCTTGAAGCTTTCTTT. It translates to CASSDGRWGLEAFF. This rearrangement joins TRBV10-1 to TRBJ1-1; D may be TRBD1 (6 bases). V was clipped by 3 bases and J by 7 bases, with 15 bases between them. The CDR3 is 14 residues long. The V gene's germline CDR1 is WNHNN and CDR2 SYGVQD (reference sequence).

This clone was observed a few times. The chain joins TRBV5-4 to TRBJ2-1; 10 positions agree with TRBD1. There are 14 residues in the CDR3. Trimming cost V 7 bases and J 7 bases; bases outside gene matches: 8. CDR1 is SGHNT, CDR2 YYREEE, per germline (reference sequence). The DNA for the CDR3 is TGTGCCAGCCTGCCTGGGACAGGGGTTAATGAGCAGTTCTTC. Protein: CASLPGTGVNEQFF.

This clone was seen once. V and J are TRBV28 and TRBJ2-7; D call uncertain. The V gene's germline CDR1 is MDHEN and CDR2 SYDVKM. The V end lost 2 bases, the J end lost 5 bases, and 10 bases lay between the germline ends. The CDR3 covers 13 residues. The CDR3 loop is CASSLDPVNEQYF. In DNA, the CDR3 is TGTGCCAGCAGTTTAGATCCGGTAAACGAGCAGTACTTC.

The chain recombines TRBV28 with TRBJ1-2; TRBD1 aligns across 8 bases. The CDR3 contains 14 residues. Per germline, CDR1 MDHEN and CDR2 SYDVKM. V was pared by 2 bases and J by 4 bases, with 3 bases of the junction left unmatched. CDR3 nucleotide sequence: TGTGCCAGCAGTTTAGATGGGACAGGCTATGGCTACACCTTC. The encoded protein is CASSLDGTGYGYTF.

This clone was seen once. V gene TRBV27 combines with J gene TRBJ2-7; 7 bases map to TRBD2. The V and J ends lost 3 bases and 4 bases, in that order; junction bases with no gene match: 12. There are 16 residues in the CDR3. Germline V gene lookup returns CDR1 MNHEY and CDR2 SMNVEV (reference sequence). CDR3 nucleotide sequence: TGTGCCAGCAGTTTGGGGCCGGGGGGAGGATCGTACGAGCAGTACTTC. It encodes CASSLGPGGGSYEQYF.

Of note for this clone: Other DNA sequences in this specimen translate into the identical CDR3. The chain combines TRBV5-1 with TRBJ1-3; D perhaps matches TRBD1 (6 bases). The ends were cut back, 0 bases at V and 4 bases at J, with 11 bases in the middle. Germline V gene data show CDR1 as SGHRS and CDR2 as YFSETQ. This CDR3 contains 15 residues. This chain's CDR3 is CASSLGQGYGNTIYF. Written as DNA, the CDR3 is TGCGCCAGCAGCTTGGGGCAGGGGTACGGAAACACCATATATTTT.

V is TRBV19 and J is TRBJ1-4, with TRBD1 as a possible D gene (5 bases). Trimming left V 5 bases short and J 3 bases short, with 13 bases between. The CDR3 has 15 residues. Germline CDR1 and CDR2: LNHDA and SQIVND (reference sequence). CDR3: CASSPRQIPNEKLFF. The CDR3 bases are TGTGCCAGTAGTCCCAGACAGATTCCTAATGAAAAACTGTTTTTT.

The chain links TRBV28 to TRBJ2-3; 12 bases fit TRBD2. This CDR3 has 15 amino acids. Germline V gene data show CDR1 as MDHEN and CDR2 as SYDVKM. V shed 7 bases and J 3 bases; nucleotides not matched to a gene: 5. CDR3 coding DNA: TGTGCCAGCACACCGACTAGCGGGAGAACAGATACGCAGTATTTT. It codes for CASTPTSGRTDTQYF. Drawing the rest from reference TRBV28 and TRBJ2-3, the complete variable domain is DVKVTQSSRYLVKRTGEKVFLECVQDMDHENMFWYRQDPGLGLRLIYFSYDVKMKEKGDIPEGYSVSREKKERFSLILESASTNQTSMYLCASTPTSGRTDTQYFGPGTRLTVL.

A single count supports this clone. The V and J genes are TRBV2 and TRBJ2-1; 7 nucleotides match TRBD2. The CDR3 length is 12 residues. Germline trimming cut 6 bases from V and 9 bases from J; bases unmatched to any gene: 5. Germline CDR1 SNHLY, CDR2 FYNNEI. The CDR3 spells CASRLTSAEQFF. CDR3 nucleotides: TGTGCCAGCAGATTAACTAGCGCTGAGCAGTTCTTC.

The chain carries TRBV24-1 and TRBJ2-5, with a possible D match to TRBD2 (7 bases). CDR3 length: 15 amino acids. V was shortened by 4 bases and J by 3 bases, with 14 bases between the two germline ends. Germline lookup yields CDR1 KGHDR and CDR2 SFDVKD. CDR3 in amino acids: CATSDRGGGEETQYF. DNA of the CDR3: TGTGCCACCAGTGACCGAGGGGGGGGCGAAGAGACCCAGTACTTC.

This chain joins TRBV14 and TRBJ1-2, with D unresolved. Germline V gene sequence: CDR1 SGHDN, CDR2 FVKESK. CDR3 length: 14 amino acids. V lost 5 bases to trimming and J lost 0 bases, with 10 bases between them. CDR3 sequence: CASSLHQANYGYTF. CDR3 nucleotides: TGTGCCAGCAGCTTACACCAGGCTAACTATGGCTACACCTTC.

The V gene is TRBV18, the J gene TRBJ2-5; D might be TRBD1 (6 bases). Trimming pared 4 bases from V and 5 bases from J, leaving 20 bases between. Germline lookup yields CDR1 KGHSH and CDR2 LQKENI. The CDR3 is 16 residues long. CDR3 region: CASSRSTTGSGETQYF. The DNA for the CDR3 is TGTGCCAGCTCACGCTCCACAACAGGGTCGGGGGAGACCCAGTACTTC.

CDR3 in amino acids: CASSRMDRVTEAFF. The CDR3 nucleotides are TGTGCCAGCTCACGCATGGACAGGGTCACTGAAGCTTTCTTT. The chain recombines TRBV18 with TRBJ1-1; 8 nucleotides align to TRBD1. V gave up 4 bases and J gave up 4 bases; unmatched junction bases: 5. The CDR3 is 14 amino acids. Germline CDR1 is KGHSH and CDR2 is LQKENI.